Listed below are T cell receptor beta chains from one sample, sequenced in a study of blood T cell repertoires in COVID-19. TCRdb's copy holds only in-frame clones and misses some; the assay was immunoSEQ multiplex PCR. The sample records about 68,000 clones, just under 80% being singletons. Sequencing was done on a sample of peripheral blood. The origin of the receptors is an older woman with acute or convalescent COVID-19. Each CDR3 is given with its conserved first and last residue. Fields, in order: V gene, clone size, D gene, J gene, CDR3 DNA, CDR3 protein. The D gene is left open where the match is weak. Clone size, where shown, is once, few, many, or a class for clones that have expanded.

TRBV4-2	-	-	TRBJ1-5	TGTGCCAGCAGCCAAGAAGCGAGTCAGCCCCAGCATTTT	CASSQEASQPQHF
TRBV6-6	-	-	TRBJ2-2	TGTGCCGGAGCCAGGGGCGCCGGGGAGCTGTTTTTT	CAGARGAGELFF
TRBV19	-	TRBD1	TRBJ1-2	TGTGCCAGTACTGTGGACAGGGGGAACTATGGCTACACCTTC	CASTVDRGNYGYTF
TRBV10-1	-	TRBD1	TRBJ2-5	TGCGCCAGCAGTGATGGACAGGGTGGGCAAGAGACCCAGTACTTC	CASSDGQGGQETQYF
TRBV3-1/TRBV3-2	-	-	TRBJ2-7	TGTGCCAGCAGCCAAGAAGGGGCGGTGGACGAGCAGTACTTC	CASSQEGAVDEQYF
TRBV2	-	-	TRBJ1-5	TGTGCCAGCACTAAAGAGGGGGGGTGGCAGCCCCAGCATTTT	CASTKEGGWQPQHF
TRBV27	once	-	TRBJ2-5	TGTGCCAGCAGTCCCTTGCGAGGGAGGCAGACCCAGTACTTC	CASSPLRGRQTQYF
TRBV28	-	-	TRBJ2-7	TGTGCCAGCAGCTCGGACAGTGTCAGCTCCTACGAGCAGTACTTC	CASSSDSVSSYEQYF
TRBV7-9	few	TRBD1	TRBJ1-6	TGTGCCAGCAGCTTTGGACAGGGGGCGGATTCACCCCTCCACTTT	CASSFGQGADSPLHF
TRBV20-1	-	-	TRBJ1-4	TGCAGTGCTAGTATCCAGGGAGGTGAAAAACTGTTTTTT	CSASIQGGEKLFF
TRBV13	-	-	TRBJ2-2	TGTGCCAGCAGCACAACTACGAACACCGGGGAGCTGTTTTTT	CASSTTTNTGELFF
TRBV19	-	TRBD1	TRBJ2-2	TGTGCCAGTAGTATAGCGGGACAGGGGATAGGCACCGGGGAGCTGTTTTTT	CASSIAGQGIGTGELFF